The 22 T cell receptor beta chains presented below share a single source sample, sequenced in a study of CD8+ T cells in alopecia areata. cDNA serving as the sequencing template came from extracted, reverse transcribed RNA. Sequenced by immunoSEQ multiplex PCR; TCRdb stores in-frame clones only, minus some. The sample contains about 23,000 clones, around 50% of which appear only once. Sequenced: NKG2D-high CD8+ T cells sorted from blood. The receptors here all came from a human donor with alopecia areata.

This sequence joins TRBV27 and TRBJ1-5, with 7 nucleotides matching TRBD1. The V gene end was trimmed by 9 bases and the J gene end by 5 bases; junction bases not matched to a gene: 7. The germline V gene has CDR1 MNHEY and CDR2 SMNVEV (reference sequence). This CDR3 has 13 residues. This CDR3 is CASSYRGYQPQHF. The DNA for the CDR3 is TGTGCCAGTTCTTACAGGGGATATCAGCCCCAGCATTTT.

V usage is TRBV29-1 and J usage is TRBJ2-5; possibly TRBD2 for D (7 bases). Germline lookup yields CDR1 SQVTM and CDR2 ANQGSEA. This CDR3 contains 13 residues. Between the trimmed V and J ends, which lost 3 bases and 4 bases, there was a span of 12 bases. The CDR3 DNA is TGCAGCGTTGAGGGGGGGCAAATAGAGACCCAGTACTTC. This translates into CSVEGGQIETQYF.

The rearrangement links TRBV27 to TRBJ2-3; the match to TRBD2 covers 7 bases. This CDR3 has 14 amino acids. Per the germline V gene, CDR1 is MNHEY and CDR2 is SMNVEV (reference sequence). The trim removed 6 bases at V and 4 bases at J, leaving 7 bases unmatched. CDR3 sequence: CASSPSLAADTQYF. The CDR3 coding sequence is TGTGCCAGCAGCCCCTCCCTAGCGGCAGATACGCAGTATTTT.

The chain links TRBV28 to TRBJ2-7; 7 nucleotides match TRBD2. This CDR3 comprises 16 residues. Germline CDR1 MDHEN, CDR2 SYDVKM. The J segment lost 0 bases and the V segment lost 4 bases, leaving 9 bases of the junction unmatched. The CDR3 region is CASSSLLKRGSYEQYF. The CDR3 DNA reads TGTGCCAGCAGTTCCCTCCTTAAGCGGGGCTCCTACGAGCAGTACTTC.

This chain joins TRBV27 and TRBJ2-1, with TRBD2 matching over 8 bases. In germline, CDR1 is MNHEY, CDR2 SMNVEV (reference sequence). The CDR3 spans 16 residues. J was trimmed by 13 bases and V by 0 bases; bases with no gene match: 14. CDR3 amino acids: CASSLSGGRPIKRQFF. CDR3 coding DNA: TGTGCCAGCAGTTTATCGGGCGGGAGGCCCATCAAACGTCAGTTCTTC.

The rearrangement links TRBV27 to TRBJ2-7; TRBD2 agrees at 8 bases. Germline V gives CDR1 MNHEY, CDR2 SMNVEV (reference sequence). With V trimmed by 5 bases and J by 2 bases, 14 bases remained unmatched. The CDR3 is 17 amino acids. DNA for the CDR3: TGTGCCAGCAGTACCTCCCTGCGGAGCGGGAGAACCTACGAGCAGTACTTC. This translates into CASSTSLRSGRTYEQYF.

This clone has only a few counts. The chain carries TRBV4-1 and TRBJ2-7; TRBD1 agrees at 7 bases. Germline-derived CDR1 and CDR2 are MGHRA and YSYEKL. CDR3 length: 14 amino acids. J was trimmed by 9 bases and V by 0 bases; bases with no gene match: 8. In DNA, the CDR3 is TGCGCCAGCAGCCAAGACCCGGCAGGGGGTTGGCAGTACTTC. Translated, it gives CASSQDPAGGWQYF.

The chain combines TRBV7-3 with TRBJ2-1; 7 bases match TRBD1. Germline V gives CDR1 SGHTA, CDR2 FQGTGA. This CDR3 has 15 amino acids. With V trimmed by 4 bases and J by 2 bases, 5 bases remained unmatched. The CDR3 DNA follows: TGTGCCAGCAGCTCACAAGGGGGCACCTACAATGAGCAGTTCTTC. Translating gives CASSSQGGTYNEQFF.

The chain recombines TRBV19 with TRBJ2-7, with 11 positions matching TRBD1. J was trimmed by 6 bases and V by 6 bases; bases with no gene match: 10. This CDR3 spans 15 amino acids. CDR1 and CDR2 (germline): LNHDA, SQIVND (reference sequence). CDR3 sequence (DNA): TGTGCCAGTAGCCCAGGGACAGGGGGGAACTCCGAGCAGTACTTC. Its protein product is CASSPGTGGNSEQYF.

V gene TRBV14 combines with J gene TRBJ1-2; no definite D call. Germline V lookup: CDR1 SGHDN, CDR2 FVKESK. Trimming removed 1 base at V and 7 bases at J, with 10 bases between. The CDR3 sequence is 13 residues long. CDR3: CASSQGTNFGYTF. The CDR3 coding sequence is TGTGCCAGCAGCCAAGGCACCAATTTTGGCTACACCTTC.

This clone has just a few counts. The chain employs TRBV28 and TRBJ2-2, with D unclear. Germline CDR1 is MDHEN and CDR2 is SYDVKM. The CDR3 loop spans 14 amino acids. Trimming left V 4 bases short and J 0 bases short, with 6 bases between. The CDR3, as DNA: TGTGCCAGCAGTTCTCCCGCGAACACCGGGGAGCTGTTTTTT. Amino acid sequence: CASSSPANTGELFF.

A few counts support this clone. V gene TRBV7-8 combines with J gene TRBJ2-7, with D perhaps TRBD1 (6 bases). The CDR3 is made up of 16 amino acids. V lost 0 bases and J lost 3, with 15 bases in between. CDR1 and CDR2 (germline): SGHVS, FQNEAQ. CDR3 sequence: CASSLANTGSIYEQYF. The DNA of the CDR3 is TGTGCCAGCAGCTTAGCTAACACAGGGTCAATCTACGAGCAGTACTTC. Using reference TRBV7-8 and TRBJ2-7 for the parts outside the CDR3, the full variable domain is GAGVSQSPRYKVAKRGQDVALRCDPISGHVSLFWYQQALGQGPEFLTYFQNEAQLDKSGLPSDRFFAERPEGSVSTLKIQRTQQEDSAVYLCASSLANTGSIYEQYFGPGTRLTVT.

The gene calls are TRBV28 and TRBJ2-7, with D perhaps matching TRBD1 (5 bases). With 4 bases removed from V and 1 base from J, the gap between germline ends came to 14 bases. The V gene's germline CDR1 is MDHEN and CDR2 SYDVKM. CDR3 length: 15 residues. The CDR3 protein is CASSSLYRSSYEQYF. The CDR3 DNA reads as TGTGCCAGCAGTTCGTTGTACAGGAGTTCCTACGAGCAGTACTTC.

CDR3 sequence reads: CASSLIGRSLNEQFF. The CDR3 DNA sequence: TGTGCCAGCAGCTTGATCGGGAGAAGCCTCAATGAGCAGTTCTTC. This chain connects TRBV7-2 to TRBJ2-1; D is perhaps TRBD2 (6 bases). CDR3 length: 15 amino acids. V lost 3 bases to trimming and J lost 6 bases, with 15 bases between them. CDR1 and CDR2 from the germline V gene are SGHTA and FQGNSA. Complete variable domain (other parts from reference TRBV7-2 and TRBJ2-1): GAGVSQSPSNKVTEKGKDVELRCDPISGHTALYWYRQSLGQGLEFLIYFQGNSAPDKSGLPSDRFSAERTGGSVSTLTIQRTQQEDSAVYLCASSLIGRSLNEQFFGPGTRLTVL.

This clone was counted between two and nine times. The chain carries TRBV28 and TRBJ2-3; D gene ambiguous. The CDR3 runs to 15 residues. Germline CDR1 reads MDHEN; CDR2 reads SYDVKM. Trimming took off 3 bases at V and 0 bases at J, with 10 bases between the two ends. CDR3 in DNA: TGTGCCAGCAGTTTTCCCATAACTAGCACAGATACGCAGTATTTT. Translated: CASSFPITSTDTQYF.

This clone has just a few counts. The J gene is TRBJ2-7, the V gene TRBV5-1, with 9 bases identical to TRBD1. The J segment lost 4 bases and the V segment lost 4 bases, leaving 12 bases of the junction unmatched. CDR1 is SGHRS, CDR2 YFSETQ, per germline. CDR3 size: 16 residues. CDR3 sequence (DNA): TGCGCCAGCAGCCCACGACCGGGACAGGGAGTTTACGAGCAGTACTTC. Its protein product is CASSPRPGQGVYEQYF.

With respect to this clone: Sequence at one end of the junction differs from germline and may be a read error. The CDR3 nucleotides are TGTGCCATCAGTGTCCACGGCAGCCAAGAGACCCAGTACTTC. It codes for CAISVHGSQETQYF. This chain uses TRBV6-6 with TRBJ2-5, with D unresolved. Germline assignment: CDR1 MNHNY and CDR2 SVGAGI (reference sequence). The CDR3 has 14 residues.

The V gene is TRBV27, the J gene TRBJ2-5; 15 bases match TRBD2. Trimming cost V 6 bases and J 2 bases; bases outside gene matches: 4. Looked up from germline, CDR1 is MNHEY and CDR2 is SMNVEV (reference sequence). The CDR3 contains 16 residues. The CDR3 is CASRGLAGGVQETQYF. CDR3 coding DNA: TGTGCCAGCAGGGGACTAGCGGGAGGAGTTCAAGAGACCCAGTACTTC.

This clone occurred a few times. The rearrangement joins TRBV29-1 to TRBJ2-7; 9 bases are a match to TRBD1. CDR3 size: 14 residues. Germline V CDR1 and CDR2: SQVTM, ANQGSEA. V shed 6 bases, J shed 1 base, and the junction held 7 bases outside the gene matches. The CDR3 nucleotides are TGCAGCGTACCGAAGGGACAGGGATCCTACGAGCAGTACTTC. Amino acid sequence: CSVPKGQGSYEQYF.

Ten or more counts support this clone. The rearrangement links TRBV9 to TRBJ2-7, with D unresolved. Germline V CDR1 and CDR2: SGDLS, YYNGEE. There are 14 residues in the CDR3. V was cut by 4 bases and J by 3 bases, with 14 bases left in between. CDR3 DNA: TGTGCCAGCAGCCCCACGATGGGGTACTACGAGCAGTACTTC. Residues: CASSPTMGYYEQYF.

CDR3 in amino acids: CSVAPHGVDYGYTF. Written as DNA, the CDR3 is TGCAGCGTTGCCCCTCATGGGGTTGACTATGGCTACACCTTC. The chain carries TRBV29-1 and TRBJ1-2; D not certain. Deletions cut 4 bases from V and 3 bases from J, with 15 bases between. The CDR3 contains 14 residues. The germline gives CDR1 SQVTM, CDR2 ANQGSEA. Combining the CDR3 with reference TRBV29-1 and TRBJ1-2 gives the whole variable domain SAVISQKPSRDICQRGTSLTIQCQVDSQVTMMFWYRQQPGQSLTLIATANQGSEATYESGFVIDKFPISRPNLTFSTLTVSNMSPEDSSIYLCSVAPHGVDYGYTFGSGTRLTVV.

J is TRBJ1-1 and V is TRBV7-9; 8 nucleotides agree with TRBD1. The V gene end was trimmed by 4 bases and the J gene end by 1 base; junction bases not matched to a gene: 2. CDR1 and CDR2 (germline): SEHNR, FQNEAQ (reference sequence). The CDR3 length is 14 residues. The CDR3 DNA reads as TGTGCCAGCAGCTACGACAGGGGGAACACTGAAGCTTTCTTT. Translation gives CASSYDRGNTEAFF.